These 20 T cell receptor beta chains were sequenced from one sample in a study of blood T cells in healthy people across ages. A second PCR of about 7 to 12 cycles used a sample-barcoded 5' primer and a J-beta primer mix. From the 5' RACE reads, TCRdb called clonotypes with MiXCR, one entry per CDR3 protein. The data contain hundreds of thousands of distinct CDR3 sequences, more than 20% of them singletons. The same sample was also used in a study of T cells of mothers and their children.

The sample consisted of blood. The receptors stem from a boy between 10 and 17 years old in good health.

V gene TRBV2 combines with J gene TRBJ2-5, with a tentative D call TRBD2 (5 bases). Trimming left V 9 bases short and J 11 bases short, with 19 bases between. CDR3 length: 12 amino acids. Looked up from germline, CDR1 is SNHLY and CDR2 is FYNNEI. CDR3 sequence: CARRLVNGEQYF. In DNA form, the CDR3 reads TGTGCCAGGAGGCTGGTGAATGGGGAGCAGTACTTC.

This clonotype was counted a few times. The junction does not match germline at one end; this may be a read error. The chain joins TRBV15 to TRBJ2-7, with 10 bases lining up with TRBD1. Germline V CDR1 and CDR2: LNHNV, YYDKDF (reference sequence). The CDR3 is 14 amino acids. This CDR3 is CAISRDRGHYEQYF. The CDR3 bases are TGTGCCATCAGCAGAGACAGGGGGCACTACGAGCAGTACTTC.

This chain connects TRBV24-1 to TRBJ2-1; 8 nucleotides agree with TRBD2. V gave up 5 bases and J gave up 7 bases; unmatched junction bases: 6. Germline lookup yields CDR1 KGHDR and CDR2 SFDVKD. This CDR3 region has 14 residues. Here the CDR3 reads CATSARGGMNEQFF. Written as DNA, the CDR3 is TGTGCCACCAGTGCCCGGGGGGGGATGAATGAGCAGTTCTTC.

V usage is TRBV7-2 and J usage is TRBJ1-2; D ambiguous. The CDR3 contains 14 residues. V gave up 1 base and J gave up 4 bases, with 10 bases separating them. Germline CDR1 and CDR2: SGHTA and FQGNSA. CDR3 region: CASSLEGPPYGYTF. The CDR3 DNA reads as TGTGCCAGCAGCTTAGAAGGACCTCCCTATGGCTACACCTTC.

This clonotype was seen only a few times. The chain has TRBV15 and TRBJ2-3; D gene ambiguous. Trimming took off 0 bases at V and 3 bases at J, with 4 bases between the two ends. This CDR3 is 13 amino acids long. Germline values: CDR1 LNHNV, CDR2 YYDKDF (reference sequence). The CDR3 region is CATSRDLTDTQYF. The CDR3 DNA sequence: TGTGCCACCAGCAGAGATTTGACAGATACGCAGTATTTT. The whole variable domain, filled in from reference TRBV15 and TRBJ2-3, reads DAMVIQNPRYQVTQFGKPVTLSCSQTLNHNVMYWYQQKSSQAPKLLFHYYDKDFNNEADTPDNFQSRRPNTSFCFLDIRSPGLGDTAMYLCATSRDLTDTQYFGPGTRLTVL.

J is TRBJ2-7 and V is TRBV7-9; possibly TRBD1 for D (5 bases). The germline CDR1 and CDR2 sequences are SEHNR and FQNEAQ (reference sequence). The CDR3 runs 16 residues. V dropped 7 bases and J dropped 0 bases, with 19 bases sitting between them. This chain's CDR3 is CASIPPGYRSSYEQYF. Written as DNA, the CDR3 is TGTGCCAGCATCCCCCCGGGTTACAGGAGCTCCTACGAGCAGTACTTC.

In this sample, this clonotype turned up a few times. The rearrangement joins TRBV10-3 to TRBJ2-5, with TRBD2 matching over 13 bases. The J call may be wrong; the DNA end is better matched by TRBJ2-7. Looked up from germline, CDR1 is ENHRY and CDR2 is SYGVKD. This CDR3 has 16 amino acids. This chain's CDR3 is CAISSIGTSGNYEQYF. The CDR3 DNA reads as TGTGCCATCAGCTCCATCGGGACTAGCGGGAATTACGAGCAGTACTTC.

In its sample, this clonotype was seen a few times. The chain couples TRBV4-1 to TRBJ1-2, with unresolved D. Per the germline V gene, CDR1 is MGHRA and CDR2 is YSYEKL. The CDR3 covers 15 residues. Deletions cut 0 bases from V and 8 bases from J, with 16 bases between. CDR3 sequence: CASSQDPVPSRGYTF. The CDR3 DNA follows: TGCGCCAGCAGCCAAGATCCCGTCCCAAGTAGGGGCTACACCTTC.

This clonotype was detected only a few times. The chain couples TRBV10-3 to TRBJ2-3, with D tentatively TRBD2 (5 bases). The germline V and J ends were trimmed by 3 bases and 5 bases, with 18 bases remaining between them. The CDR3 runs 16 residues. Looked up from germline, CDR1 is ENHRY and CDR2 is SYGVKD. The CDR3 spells CAISDPKTSSLDTQYF. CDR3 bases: TGTGCCATCAGTGACCCAAAAACTAGTAGCCTAGATACGCAGTATTTT.

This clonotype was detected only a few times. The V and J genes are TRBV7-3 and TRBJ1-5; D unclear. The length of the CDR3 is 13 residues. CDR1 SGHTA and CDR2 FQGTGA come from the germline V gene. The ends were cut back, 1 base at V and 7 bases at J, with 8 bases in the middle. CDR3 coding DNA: TGTGCCAGCAGCTTAAACGCCGGGCAGCCCCAGCATTTT. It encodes CASSLNAGQPQHF.

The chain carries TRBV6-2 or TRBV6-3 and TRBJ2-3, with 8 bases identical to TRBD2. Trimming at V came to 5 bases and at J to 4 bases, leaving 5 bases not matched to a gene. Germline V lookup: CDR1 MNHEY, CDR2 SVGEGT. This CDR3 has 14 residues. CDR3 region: CASSGRLASDTQYF. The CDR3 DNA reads TGTGCCAGCAGTGGACGACTAGCGTCAGATACGCAGTATTTT.

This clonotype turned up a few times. The CDR3 DNA reads as TGTGCCACCAGTCCTACTCCTAGCGGGAACGGGGAGCTGTTTTTT. Its translation is CATSPTPSGNGELFF. The chain recombines TRBV24-1 with TRBJ2-2; TRBD2 aligns across 9 bases. The germline V gene encodes CDR1 KGHDR and CDR2 SFDVKD. Trimming took 6 bases from V and 7 from J; bases not matched to a gene: 8. The CDR3 runs to 15 residues.

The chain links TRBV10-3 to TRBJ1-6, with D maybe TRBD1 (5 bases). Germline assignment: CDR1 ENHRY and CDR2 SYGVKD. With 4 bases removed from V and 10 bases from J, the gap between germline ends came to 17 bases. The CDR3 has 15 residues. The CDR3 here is CAISGGTGFGSPLHF. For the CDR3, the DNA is TGTGCCATCAGTGGAGGTACAGGATTTGGGTCACCCCTCCACTTT.

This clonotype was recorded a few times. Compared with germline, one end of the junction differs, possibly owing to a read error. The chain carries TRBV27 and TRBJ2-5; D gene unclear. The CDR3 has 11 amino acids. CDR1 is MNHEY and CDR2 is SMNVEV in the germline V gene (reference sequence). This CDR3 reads CASSFGRILWF. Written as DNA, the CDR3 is TGTGCCAGCAGTTTCGGCCGGATCCTATGGTTC.

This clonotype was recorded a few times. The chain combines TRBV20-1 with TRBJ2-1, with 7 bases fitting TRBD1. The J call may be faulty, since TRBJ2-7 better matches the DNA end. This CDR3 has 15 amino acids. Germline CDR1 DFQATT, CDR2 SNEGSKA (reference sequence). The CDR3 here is CSARLYRDSGDEQYF. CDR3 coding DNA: TGCAGTGCTAGGCTTTACCGGGACAGCGGAGACGAGCAGTACTTC.

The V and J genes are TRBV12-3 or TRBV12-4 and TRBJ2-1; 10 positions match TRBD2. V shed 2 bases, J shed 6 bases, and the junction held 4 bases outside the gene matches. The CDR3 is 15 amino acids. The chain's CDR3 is CASSLQRGGPNEQFF. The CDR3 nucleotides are TGTGCCAGCAGTTTACAGCGGGGGGGGCCCAATGAGCAGTTCTTC.

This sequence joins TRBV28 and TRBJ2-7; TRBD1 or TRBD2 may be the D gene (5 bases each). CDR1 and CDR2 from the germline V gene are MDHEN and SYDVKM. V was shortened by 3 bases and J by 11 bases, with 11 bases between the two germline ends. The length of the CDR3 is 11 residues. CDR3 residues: CASSLGVREYF. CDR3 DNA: TGTGCCAGCAGTTTGGGGGTACGTGAGTACTTC.

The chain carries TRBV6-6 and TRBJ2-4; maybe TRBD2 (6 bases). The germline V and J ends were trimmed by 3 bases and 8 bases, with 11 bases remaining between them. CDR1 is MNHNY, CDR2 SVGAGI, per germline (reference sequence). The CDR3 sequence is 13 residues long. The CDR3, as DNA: TGTGCCAGCAGTTATAGCAGGGAGGACATTCAGTACTTC. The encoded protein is CASSYSREDIQYF.

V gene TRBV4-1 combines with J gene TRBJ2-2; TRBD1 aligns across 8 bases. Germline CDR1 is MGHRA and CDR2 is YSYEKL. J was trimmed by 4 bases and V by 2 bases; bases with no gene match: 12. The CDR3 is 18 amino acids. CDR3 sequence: CASSQNAGGFSSTGELFF. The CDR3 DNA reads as TGCGCCAGCAGCCAAAACGCAGGGGGCTTCAGTTCCACCGGGGAGCTGTTTTTT.

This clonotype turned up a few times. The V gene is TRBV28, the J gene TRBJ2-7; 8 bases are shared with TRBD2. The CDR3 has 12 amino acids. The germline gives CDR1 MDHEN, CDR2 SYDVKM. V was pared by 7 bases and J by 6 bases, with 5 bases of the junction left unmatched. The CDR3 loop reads CASMVGGVEQYF. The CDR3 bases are TGTGCCAGCATGGTCGGGGGGGTCGAGCAGTACTTC.